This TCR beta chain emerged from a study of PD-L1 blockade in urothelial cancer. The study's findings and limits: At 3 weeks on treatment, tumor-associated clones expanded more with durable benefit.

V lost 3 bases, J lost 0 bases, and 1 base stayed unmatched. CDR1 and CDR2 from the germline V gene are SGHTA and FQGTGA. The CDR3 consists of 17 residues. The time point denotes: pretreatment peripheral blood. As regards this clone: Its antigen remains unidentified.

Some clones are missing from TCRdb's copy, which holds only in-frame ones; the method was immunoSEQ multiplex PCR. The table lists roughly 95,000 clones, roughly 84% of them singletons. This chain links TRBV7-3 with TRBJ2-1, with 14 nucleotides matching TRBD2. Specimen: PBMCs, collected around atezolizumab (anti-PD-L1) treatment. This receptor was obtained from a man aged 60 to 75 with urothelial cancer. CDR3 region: CASSLGLAGDSYNEQFF. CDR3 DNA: TGTGCCAGCAGCTTGGGACTAGCGGGAGACTCCTACAATGAGCAGTTCTTC.